The 8 T cell receptor beta chains in this list originate from one sample, sequenced in a study of identical twins. TCRdb independently ran MiXCR on the 5' RACE reads; one entry per CDR3 protein. The sample has about 100,000 distinct CDR3 sequences, around 5.5% seen once. Sequenced sample: memory T cells sorted from blood. These receptors all stem from a woman aged 45-60 years in good health.

This clonotype appeared many times. The chain combines TRBV6-5 with TRBJ1-1; 7 bases agree with TRBD1. Germline trimming cut 2 bases from V and 0 bases from J; bases unmatched to any gene: 6. CDR3 size: 16 residues. Germline assignment: CDR1 MNHEY and CDR2 SVGAGI. The CDR3 loop reads CASSYVLDRVNTEAFF. As DNA, the CDR3 is TGTGCCAGCAGTTACGTGCTCGACAGGGTGAACACTGAAGCTTTCTTT.

The V and J genes are TRBV20-1 and TRBJ1-4, with 7 nucleotides matching TRBD1. Germline-derived CDR1 and CDR2 are DFQATT and SNEGSKA (reference sequence). The CDR3 length is 16 residues. The junction had 8 bases not matched to a gene; V was cut back by 4 bases and J by 0 bases. The CDR3 region is CSATRDSHSTNEKLFF. Written as DNA, the CDR3 is TGCAGTGCTACCCGGGACAGCCACTCAACTAATGAAAAACTGTTTTTT.

This clonotype showed up just a few times. The rearrangement uses TRBV5-5 and TRBJ2-1; D possibly corresponds to TRBD1 (6 bases). The germline V and J ends were trimmed by 5 bases and 13 bases, with 13 bases remaining between them. This CDR3 contains 11 residues. The germline gives CDR1 SGHKS, CDR2 YYEKEE (reference sequence). The CDR3 sequence is CASRYNRVQFF. The DNA for the CDR3 is TGTGCCAGCAGATATAACAGGGTCCAGTTCTTC.

This clonotype was seen many times. This chain connects TRBV7-3 to TRBJ2-2; D may be TRBD2 (5 bases). The CDR3 consists of 16 residues. Deletions cut 5 bases from V and 2 bases from J, with 15 bases between. Germline loops: CDR1 SGHTA, CDR2 FQGTGA. As DNA, the CDR3 is TGTGCCAGCAGCCTCAGGTCGGGGTTCAACACCGGGGAGCTGTTTTTT. Residues: CASSLRSGFNTGELFF.

This clonotype was detected many times. J is TRBJ2-1 and V is TRBV9; no firm D call. Looked up from germline, CDR1 is SGDLS and CDR2 is YYNGEE. This CDR3 is built from 11 residues. V gave up 10 bases and J gave up 6 bases, with 11 bases separating them. The CDR3 DNA reads as TGTGCCTTAACCCCCTCCAATGAGCAGTTCTTC. It translates to CALTPSNEQFF.

Ten or more counts support this clonotype. The rearrangement uses TRBV6-5 and TRBJ2-2; 8 bases are shared with TRBD2. The V and J ends lost 6 bases and 7 bases, in that order; junction bases with no gene match: 16. The CDR3 runs 17 residues. Germline CDR1 is MNHEY and CDR2 is SVGAGI. CDR3 in DNA: TGTGCCAGCAGCGTCCTTATCGGGACTAGTCGTGACGGGGAGCTGTTTTTT. Amino acids: CASSVLIGTSRDGELFF.

This clonotype was detected ten times or more. This chain uses TRBV24-1 with TRBJ2-1, with unresolved D. The CDR3 runs to 13 residues. The V gene's germline CDR1 is KGHDR and CDR2 SFDVKD. V was shortened by 4 bases and J by 10 bases, with 13 bases between the two germline ends. CDR3: CATSEPTLGEQFF. For the CDR3, the DNA is TGTGCCACCAGTGAACCGACCCTGGGCGAGCAGTTCTTC.

This clonotype was seen ten or more times. The chain employs TRBV7-8 and TRBJ2-1, with 8 bases fitting TRBD1. V dropped 5 bases and J dropped 2; count of bases not matched to a gene: 5. CDR1 and CDR2 from the germline V gene are SGHVS and FQNEAQ. The length of the CDR3 is 15 residues. DNA for the CDR3: TGTGCCAGCAGCCCGACAGGGGCGACCTACAATGAGCAGTTCTTC. Translated: CASSPTGATYNEQFF. Supplemented by reference TRBV7-8 and TRBJ2-1, the full variable domain reads GAGVSQSPRYKVAKRGQDVALRCDPISGHVSLFWYQQALGQGPEFLTYFQNEAQLDKSGLPSDRFFAERPEGSVSTLKIQRTQQEDSAVYLCASSPTGATYNEQFFGPGTRLTVL.